The 25 T cell receptor beta chains in this list originate from one sample, sequenced in a study of T cells after yellow fever vaccination. MiXCR, run by TCRdb on the 5' RACE reads, gives a single entry per CDR3 protein. The sample holds over 110,000 distinct CDR3 sequences, 7.7% seen once. This material consisted of CD4+ T cells sorted from PBMCs, taken 5 days after the yellow fever booster vaccination. These receptors were collected from a man aged 25-40 years who received the YFV17D yellow fever vaccine.

This clonotype was counted at least ten times. This sequence joins TRBV2 and TRBJ2-2; D not resolved. CDR1 is SNHLY and CDR2 is FYNNEI in the germline V gene. V dropped 6 bases and J dropped 4 bases, with 12 bases sitting between them. This CDR3 comprises 14 residues. CDR3 loop: CASRDPHSTGELFF. CDR3 coding DNA: TGTGCCAGCAGGGACCCCCACAGCACCGGGGAGCTGTTTTTT.

Ten or more counts support this clonotype. The rearrangement links TRBV10-3 to TRBJ1-5, with D perhaps matching TRBD1 (5 bases). The CDR3 length is 12 residues. Trimming removed 10 bases from V and 0 bases from J, with 7 bases in between. Germline V gives CDR1 ENHRY, CDR2 SYGVKD. The CDR3 DNA is TGTGCCACGACAGATAGCAATCAGCCCCAGCATTTT. Its translation is CATTDSNQPQHF.

Many counts were recorded for this clonotype. This sequence joins TRBV27 and TRBJ2-1; 10 nucleotides match TRBD2. This CDR3 has 13 amino acids. CDR1 is MNHEY, CDR2 SMNVEV, per germline (reference sequence). J was trimmed by 7 bases and V by 7 bases; bases with no gene match: 4. The CDR3: CASNTLAGNEQFF. The CDR3 DNA follows: TGTGCCAGCAACACACTAGCGGGAAATGAGCAGTTCTTC.

This clonotype occurred a few times. The V and J genes are TRBV20-1 and TRBJ2-6; 10 bases line up with TRBD2. Per the germline V gene, CDR1 is DFQATT and CDR2 is SNEGSKA (reference sequence). Trimming took 6 bases from V and 1 from J; bases not matched to a gene: 3. This CDR3 has 15 amino acids. The CDR3 DNA reads as TGCAGTGCGCCTAGCGGGGGATCTGGGGCCAACGTCCTGACTTTC. Encoded protein: CSAPSGGSGANVLTF.

This clonotype has ten or more counts. This sequence joins TRBV5-1 and TRBJ2-5; D perhaps matches TRBD1 (5 bases). The germline CDR1 and CDR2 sequences are SGHRS and YFSETQ. The germline V and J ends were trimmed by 1 base and 1 base, with 8 bases remaining between them. This CDR3 is built from 14 residues. The CDR3 protein is CASSLMGRQETQYF. As DNA, the CDR3 is TGCGCCAGCAGCTTGATGGGGCGCCAAGAGACCCAGTACTTC.

This clonotype was detected ten times or more. This chain links TRBV20-1 with TRBJ2-7, with TRBD1 matching 8 bases. The length of the CDR3 is 14 residues. Germline values: CDR1 DFQATT, CDR2 SNEGSKA (reference sequence). The J segment lost 6 bases and the V segment lost 6 bases, leaving 13 bases of the junction unmatched. DNA for the CDR3: TGCAGTGCGCGGACAGGGAGTTTTTTGGGCGAGCAGTACTTC. This encodes CSARTGSFLGEQYF.

This sequence joins TRBV6-2 or TRBV6-3 and TRBJ2-5; D uncertain. Germline V gene lookup returns CDR1 MNHEY and CDR2 SVGEGT. CDR3 size: 13 residues. V was shortened by 2 bases and J by 6 bases, with 10 bases between the two germline ends. The CDR3 bases are TGTGCCAGCAGTTACCCGGGTGCCAAGACCCAGTACTTC. This codes for CASSYPGAKTQYF.

This clonotype was detected many times. The CDR3 region has the DNA TGCGCCAGCAGCGGGACAGACAACAATGAGCAGTTCTTC. Encoded protein: CASSGTDNNEQFF. V gene TRBV5-1 combines with J gene TRBJ2-1, with 7 bases aligning to TRBD1. V was pared by 4 bases and J by 5 bases, with 3 bases of the junction left unmatched. The CDR3 length is 13 residues. Germline assignment: CDR1 SGHRS and CDR2 YFSETQ.

The table lists this clonotype with many counts. The chain recombines TRBV23-1 with TRBJ2-2; 9 bases agree with TRBD2. TRBV23-1 is identified as an open reading frame with a role that is uncertain. V dropped 0 bases and J dropped 2; count of bases not matched to a gene: 13. The CDR3 has 20 residues. The CDR3 protein is CASSQSPPAREGVNTGELFF. CDR3 nucleotide sequence: TGCGCCAGCAGTCAATCCCCCCCAGCGCGGGAGGGCGTAAACACCGGGGAGCTGTTTTTT.

This clonotype was recorded many times. This chain joins TRBV6-2 or TRBV6-3 and TRBJ2-1; TRBD2 matches 11 bases. J was trimmed by 7 bases and V by 2 bases; bases with no gene match: 7. Looked up from germline, CDR1 is MNHEY and CDR2 is SVGEGT. The CDR3 length is 16 residues. This CDR3 reads CASSYPGTSGMNEQFF. For the CDR3, the DNA is TGTGCCAGCAGTTACCCCGGGACTAGCGGAATGAATGAGCAGTTCTTC.

Many counts were recorded for this clonotype. This chain links TRBV12-3 or TRBV12-4 with TRBJ2-1; 7 bases agree with TRBD2. With V trimmed by 3 bases and J by 2 bases, 7 bases remained unmatched. This CDR3 region has 16 residues. This CDR3 is CASSFGDGRAYNEQFF. CDR3 bases: TGTGCCAGCAGTTTCGGGGATGGGAGGGCCTACAATGAGCAGTTCTTC.

Many counts were recorded for this clonotype. V usage is TRBV27 and J usage is TRBJ2-7; D is perhaps TRBD1 (6 bases). This CDR3 contains 14 residues. V shed 6 bases and J shed 2 bases, with 14 bases lying between them. Germline-derived CDR1 and CDR2 are MNHEY and SMNVEV (reference sequence). The CDR3 here is CASRIQGGPYEQYF. Written as DNA, the CDR3 is TGTGCCAGCAGGATACAGGGTGGGCCCTACGAGCAGTACTTC.

This clonotype was observed at least ten times. At one end the junction does not follow the germline gene, possibly because of a read error. The V gene is TRBV7-2, the J gene TRBJ1-6; 10 bases are a match to TRBD1. Germline-derived CDR1 and CDR2 are SGHTA and FQGNSA. The length of the CDR3 is 15 residues. CDR3 residues: CASRLSGTGVSPLHF. The CDR3 DNA reads as TGTGCCAGCCGCTTATCCGGGACAGGGGTTTCACCCCTCCACTTT. Full variable domain (remainder filled in from reference TRBV7-2 and TRBJ1-6): GAGVSQSPSNKVTEKGKDVELRCDPISGHTALYWYRQSLGQGLEFLIYFQGNSAPDKSGLPSDRFSAERTGGSVSTLTIQRTQQEDSAVYLCASRLSGTGVSPLHFGNGTRLTVT.

In its sample, this clonotype was seen many times. The chain recombines TRBV19 with TRBJ2-3; D perhaps matches TRBD1 (5 bases). The CDR3 contains 15 residues. V lost 4 bases and J 2 bases, leaving 13 bases between the germline ends. Looked up from germline, CDR1 is LNHDA and CDR2 is SQIVND (reference sequence). CDR3 sequence: CASSKLTAYTDTQYF. In nucleotides, the CDR3 is TGTGCCAGTAGTAAGTTGACAGCCTACACAGATACGCAGTATTTT.

This clonotype was recorded at least ten times. DNA for the CDR3: TGTGCCAGCAGCCCAGGACAGAACCAAGAGACCCAGTACTTC. Translating gives CASSPGQNQETQYF. This chain links TRBV7-9 with TRBJ2-5; tentative D call: TRBD1 (6 bases). V was clipped by 5 bases and J by 0 bases, with 10 bases between them. The V gene's germline CDR1 is SEHNR and CDR2 FQNEAQ (reference sequence). This CDR3 has 14 amino acids.

This clonotype came up many times. This chain uses TRBV5-1 with TRBJ2-3; D is unresolved. Germline CDR1 and CDR2: SGHRS and YFSETQ. The CDR3 consists of 17 residues. V dropped 2 bases and J dropped 3 bases, with 19 bases sitting between them. The CDR3 nucleotides read TGCGCCAGCAGCTTATCACCAAAGGATGTGGGGACAGATACGCAGTATTTT. Protein sequence: CASSLSPKDVGTDTQYF.

For this clonotype: A much larger clone differs by one base, so this may be a read error. The V call is TRBV2, the J call TRBJ2-3, with 7 bases identical to TRBD2. CDR1 and CDR2 from the germline V gene are SNHLY and FYNNEI. The CDR3 has 12 amino acids. The CDR3 spells CASMASGDTHYF. The DNA of the CDR3 is TGTGCCAGCATGGCTAGCGGTGATACGCACTATTTT.

The chain combines TRBV20-1 with TRBJ2-1; D perhaps matches TRBD2 (5 bases). V lost 6 bases and J lost 3, with 9 bases in between. CDR1 is DFQATT, CDR2 SNEGSKA, per germline (reference sequence). The CDR3 length is 12 residues. DNA of the CDR3: TGCAGTGCATATCGGGGCTACAATGAGCAGTTCTTC. Amino acids: CSAYRGYNEQFF.

This clonotype was counted many times. The V and J genes are TRBV28 and TRBJ2-7; no firm D call. Trimming shortened V by 5 bases and J by 1 base, and 12 bases separated the two germline ends. The CDR3 contains 14 residues. Germline V gene lookup returns CDR1 MDHEN and CDR2 SYDVKM. CDR3 amino acids: CASSTPGYSYEQYF. CDR3 coding DNA: TGTGCCAGCAGTACCCCAGGATATTCCTACGAGCAGTACTTC. Full variable domain (rest looked up from reference TRBV28 and TRBJ2-7): DVKVTQSSRYLVKRTGEKVFLECVQDMDHENMFWYRQDPGLGLRLIYFSYDVKMKEKGDIPEGYSVSREKKERFSLILESASTNQTSMYLCASSTPGYSYEQYFGPGTRLTVT.

This clonotype turned up a few times. V usage is TRBV28 and J usage is TRBJ2-5; D gene unclear. Germline lookup yields CDR1 MDHEN and CDR2 SYDVKM. The CDR3 is 12 amino acids. The V end was cut by 2 bases, the J end by 7 bases, with 8 bases between. CDR3 in amino acids: CASSLAVRTQYF. In nucleotides, the CDR3 is TGTGCCAGCAGTTTAGCGGTACGGACCCAGTACTTC.

There are many counts of this clonotype. V is TRBV5-5 and J is TRBJ2-3; 10 nucleotides align to TRBD2. The V gene end was trimmed by 4 bases and the J gene end by 1 base; junction bases not matched to a gene: 6. Germline V CDR1 and CDR2: SGHKS, YYEKEE (reference sequence). The CDR3 extends over 16 amino acids. CDR3 sequence reads: CASSVPGLAGTDTQYF. CDR3 DNA: TGTGCCAGCAGCGTCCCTGGACTAGCGGGCACAGATACGCAGTATTTT. Full variable domain (outside the CDR3, taken from reference TRBV5-5 and TRBJ2-3): DAGVTQSPTHLIKTRGQQVTLRCSPISGHKSVSWYQQVLGQGPQFIFQYYEKEERGRGNFPDRFSARQFPNYSSELNVNALLLGDSALYLCASSVPGLAGTDTQYFGPGTRLTVL.

This clonotype was seen repeatedly, ten times or more. The gene calls are TRBV19 and TRBJ1-5; D is ambiguous. Trimming stripped 11 bases from V and 0 bases from J, with 14 bases between. From germline, CDR1 is LNHDA and CDR2 SQIVND (reference sequence). CDR3 length: 14 amino acids. CDR3 sequence (DNA): TGTGCCGCGAGCCAGGCGTATAGCAATCAGCCCCAGCATTTT. Amino acid sequence: CAASQAYSNQPQHF.

The chain employs TRBV7-2 and TRBJ2-6, with TRBD1 matching over 9 bases. Germline V CDR1 and CDR2: SGHTA, FQGNSA. The CDR3 is made up of 17 amino acids. With V trimmed by 7 bases and J by 3 bases, 10 bases remained unmatched. The CDR3 protein is CASIPGQGAGGANVLTF. Here the CDR3 DNA reads TGTGCCAGCATCCCGGGACAGGGAGCTGGTGGGGCCAACGTCCTGACTTTC.

This clonotype has a count of ten or more. The chain has TRBV7-3 and TRBJ2-2; tentative D call: TRBD1 (5 bases). V lost 5 bases and J lost 3, with 13 bases in between. Germline CDR1 is SGHTA and CDR2 is FQGTGA. CDR3 length equals 15 residues. CDR3 DNA sequence: TGTGCCAGCAGCCCAGGGTCGTGGTACACCGGGGAGCTGTTTTTT. Residues: CASSPGSWYTGELFF.

V and J are TRBV28 and TRBJ2-7; 7 bases are shared with TRBD1. The CDR3 loop spans 15 amino acids. Germline lookup yields CDR1 MDHEN and CDR2 SYDVKM. V lost 6 bases and J lost 4; bases outside the gene matches: 12. The CDR3 here is CASSAGVGGSYEQYF. In DNA form, the CDR3 reads TGTGCCAGCAGCGCCGGAGTAGGGGGCAGTTACGAGCAGTACTTC.